This TCR beta chain was found in a study of blood T cell repertoires in COVID-19. Study-level information: Samples of COVID-19 (acute and convalescent) were obtained from the United States, Italy and Spain. Sample material is recorded as cDNA or gDNA derived from T cells, B-cell-depleted T cells, or PBMCs.

Trimming removed 4 bases at V and 1 base at J, with 14 bases between. This CDR3 has 16 residues. Germline V gives CDR1 SGDLS, CDR2 YYNGEE. Authors' data handling: Reference gene primer amplification yielded estimated nucleated cell counts. Libraries were prepared by immunoSEQ multiplex PCR; TCRdb keeps only in-frame clonotypes and omits some of them. Clonal size and the V and J genes are those of that table, whereas D and trimming came from the DNA. The sample yields about 90,000 clones, approximately 92% seen once. The rearrangement uses TRBV9 and TRBJ2-2, with D unclear. The sequenced sample was peripheral blood. The receptor was derived from a woman aged 55-69 years with active COVID-19. CDR3 in DNA: TGTGCCAGCAGCCCCCGTTCTAACAGGAACACCGGGGAGCTGTTTTTT. Its translation is CASSPRSNRNTGELFF.